This passage covers 5 T cell receptor delta chains from one sample sequenced in a study of gamma-delta chains in newborns, infants, children. TCRdb ran CATT on the reads. The profile shows roughly 2,200 delta-chain clones, about 1.5% of them singletons. Sequencing was carried out using blood. The origin of the receptors is a child who was a newborn, infant or young child, either healthy, febrile or measles-vaccinated (not recorded which).

This clone has only a few counts. The chain carries TRDV3 and TRDJ1; weak D call: TRDD3 (6 bases). The J gene, left out of TCRdb, was set here by checking the DNA against germline. The CDR3 is made up of 23 amino acids. The germline V gene has CDR1 TVYSNPD and CDR2 GDNSRS (reference sequence). V lost 2 bases and J lost 1, with 41 bases in between. CDR3 sequence: CAFPAGGLCFWGATPHLTDKLIF. Here the CDR3 DNA reads TGTGCCTTTCCTGCGGGGGGGCTATGCTTTTGGGGGGCAACGCCTCACCTCACCGATAAACTCATCTTT.

As regards this clone: TCRdb records a much larger clone's protein for this DNA, with a difference at residue 3 that likely arises from a read error; the protein given is the translation of the DNA. The V and J genes are TRDV2 and TRDJ1; 9 nucleotides line up with TRDD3. The CDR3 loop spans 16 amino acids. Germline values: CDR1 GEAIGNYY, CDR2 EKD. J lost 3 bases, V lost 9 bases, and 16 bases had no gene match. In nucleotides, the CDR3 is TGTGCCAGCATAGCGGGGATACGCGATGGAGCCGATAAACTCATCTTT. It encodes CASIAGIRDGADKLIF.

This clone appeared a few times. With a far larger clone one base away, a read error is the likely cause. This CDR3 is also generated by other DNA sequences in the sample. The chain is built from TRDV3 and TRDJ1; D may correspond to TRDD2 or TRDD3 (6 bases each). CDR1 is TVYSNPD and CDR2 is GDNSRS in the germline V gene (reference sequence). CDR3 length: 19 amino acids. V shed 5 bases and J shed 2 bases, with 33 bases lying between them. CDR3 region: CALRLPRWGSYQGTDKLIF. Written as DNA, the CDR3 is TGTGCCCTTCGACTTCCTCGATGGGGATCTTACCAAGGGACCGATAAACTCATCTTT. Full variable domain (remainder filled in from reference TRDV3 and TRDJ1): CDKVTQSSPDQTVASGSEVVLLCTYDTVYSNPDLFWYRIRPDYSFQFVFYGDNSRSEGADFTQGRFSVKHILTQKAFHLVISPVRTEDSATYYCALRLPRWGSYQGTDKLIFGKGTRVTVEP.

In the case of this clone: The protein that TCRdb holds for this DNA derives from a much larger clone and differs from the translated DNA at residue 7, which likely indicates a read error; the protein shown here is translated from the DNA. The chain uses TRDV1 and TRDJ1; D is perhaps TRDD3 (6 bases). The CDR3 has 18 residues. With 1 base removed from V and 2 bases from J, the gap between germline ends came to 20 bases. The germline V gene encodes CDR1 TSWWSYY and CDR2 QGS. The CDR3 coding sequence is TGTGCTCTTGGGGAACCCTACCCATTCTGGGGAATTACCGATAAACTCATCTTT. Translating it yields CALGEPYPFWGITDKLIF.

This clone was detected only a few times. The TCRdb protein, from a much larger clone, departs from this DNA's translation at residue 13, likely by read error; the protein shown derives from the DNA. The chain links TRDV2 to TRDJ1, with 8 bases lining up with TRDD3. Germline CDR1 GEAIGNYY, CDR2 EKD. This CDR3 spans 14 amino acids. CDR3 sequence reads: CACDTSSWGTKLTF. CDR3 sequence (DNA): TGCGCCTGTGACACTTCCAGCTGGGGGACGAAACTCACCTTT.